This T cell receptor (beta chain) derives from a study of shared clonotypes between healthy human individuals. Study-level results: Shared clonotypes: roughly 4.5% naive CD4, roughly 3.8% naive CD8, 2% to 2.5% memory CD4, more than 0.3% memory CD8. Generation probabilities were higher for clonotypes shared across all four sorted-subset donors than for unshared ones.

Germline values: CDR1 LNHNV, CDR2 YYDKDF (reference sequence). The junction had 4 bases not matched to a gene; V was cut back by 3 bases and J by 2 bases. The CDR3 is 15 amino acids. Here immunoSEQ multiplex PCR was the method, and the copy in TCRdb shows in-frame clones only, minus some. Here the sample spans 1,400,000 or so clones, about 98.5% being singletons. Naive CD4+ cells were CD45RA-selected; the remaining cells were memory. As regards this clone: The antigen is not known.

The chain combines TRBV15 with TRBJ1-2, with 9 bases matching TRBD1. The source is a man aged 25 to 45 in good health. Input material: naive CD4+ T cells sorted from blood. The sample's subset: CD45RA+ positively selected. Here the CDR3 reads CATSSRDRANYGYTF. Written as DNA, the CDR3 is TGTGCCACCAGCAGTAGGGACAGGGCCAACTATGGCTACACCTTC.